By share, the clone carrying this TCR beta chain counts as medium-sized. This sample was taken from a study of tumor-infiltrating lymphocytes in oesophageal squamous cell carcinoma. The V gene lost 1 base and the J gene lost 3 bases, with 12 bases spanning the gap. Germline V CDR1 and CDR2: SGHVS, FNYEAQ. The length of the CDR3 is 16 residues. TCRdb reanalysed the PCR reads using MiXCR and keeps one entry per CDR3 protein. The table shows 15,000 to 25,000 distinct CDR3 sequences, with 35% to 50% occurring only once. The source is a male donor with esophageal squamous cell carcinoma. The chain carries TRBV7-6 and TRBJ2-2, with unresolved D. Sample: normal esophageal tissue next to the tumor. The CDR3 spells CASSLDGLVDTGELFF. In DNA, the CDR3 is TGTGCCAGCAGCTTAGATGGGCTAGTTGACACCGGGGAGCTGTTTTTT.